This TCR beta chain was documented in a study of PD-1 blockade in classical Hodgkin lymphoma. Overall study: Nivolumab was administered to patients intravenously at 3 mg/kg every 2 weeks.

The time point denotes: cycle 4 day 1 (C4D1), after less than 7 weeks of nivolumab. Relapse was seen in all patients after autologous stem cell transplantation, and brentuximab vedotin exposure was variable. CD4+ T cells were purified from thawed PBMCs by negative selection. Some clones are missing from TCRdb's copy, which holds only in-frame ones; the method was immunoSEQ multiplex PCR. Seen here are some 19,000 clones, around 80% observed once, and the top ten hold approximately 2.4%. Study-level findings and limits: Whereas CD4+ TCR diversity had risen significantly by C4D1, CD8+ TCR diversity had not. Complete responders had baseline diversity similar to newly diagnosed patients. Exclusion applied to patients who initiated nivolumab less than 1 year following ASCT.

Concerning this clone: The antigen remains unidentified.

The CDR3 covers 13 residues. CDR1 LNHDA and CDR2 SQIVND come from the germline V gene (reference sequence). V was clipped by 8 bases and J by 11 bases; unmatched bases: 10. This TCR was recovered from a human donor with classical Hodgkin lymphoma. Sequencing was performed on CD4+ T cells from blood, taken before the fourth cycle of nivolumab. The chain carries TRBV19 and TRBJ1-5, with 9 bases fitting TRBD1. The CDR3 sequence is CASLGQGLSAQHF. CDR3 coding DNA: TGTGCCAGTCTCGGACAGGGGCTATCCGCCCAGCATTTT.